Below are 13 T cell receptor beta chains sequenced from a single sample in a study of shared clonotypes between healthy human individuals. Some clones are missing from TCRdb's copy, which holds only in-frame ones; the method was immunoSEQ multiplex PCR. Counted here are 550,000 to 600,000 clones, roughly 98% occurring once; the ten biggest clones make up 0.25% to 0.35%. Naive CD8 populations comprised CD45RO-negative cells positively selected for CCR7, excluding terminally differentiated effector memory CD45RA+ cells. Sequenced material: naive CD8+ T cells sorted from blood. These receptor sequences come from a man aged 25-45 years in good health.

This clone has only one observation. The CDR3 coding sequence is TGTGCCAGCAGCCGGGACAGGGGAGGCAATGAGCAGTTCTTC. This encodes CASSRDRGGNEQFF. The J gene is TRBJ2-1, the V gene TRBV7-9, with 10 bases fitting TRBD1. CDR3 length: 14 amino acids. CDR1 and CDR2 from the germline V gene are SEHNR and FQNEAQ (reference sequence). The V segment lost 5 bases and the J segment 6 bases; nucleotides outside the gene matches: 4.

The V call is TRBV6-5, the J call TRBJ2-5; possible D gene TRBD2, 6 bases. The CDR3 is 15 amino acids. Germline CDR1 is MNHEY and CDR2 is SVGAGI. Trimming left V 6 bases short and J 5 bases short, with 19 bases between. CDR3: CASSPAGLWRETQYF. CDR3 DNA: TGTGCCAGCAGCCCGGCGGGGTTGTGGCGGGAGACCCAGTACTTC.

CDR3 nucleotide sequence: TGTGCCAGCAGCTCCCCGGGACAGCCCTACGAGCAGTACTTC. Its protein is CASSSPGQPYEQYF. V usage is TRBV7-9 and J usage is TRBJ2-7; 7 nucleotides agree with TRBD1. Germline values: CDR1 SEHNR, CDR2 FQNEAQ (reference sequence). With 4 bases clipped from V and 2 bases from J, the junction kept 5 bases outside the gene matches. CDR3 size: 14 residues.

The chain joins TRBV29-1 to TRBJ2-5; no firm D call. Germline loops: CDR1 SQVTM, CDR2 ANQGSEA. This CDR3 region has 13 residues. V lost 5 bases to trimming and J lost 3 bases, with 13 bases between them. CDR3 loop: CSVIPLLEETQYF. CDR3 coding DNA: TGCAGCGTTATTCCTCTGCTCGAAGAGACCCAGTACTTC.

The rearrangement uses TRBV7-9 and TRBJ1-3; D not resolved. The germline gives CDR1 SEHNR, CDR2 FQNEAQ (reference sequence). There are 15 residues in the CDR3. Trimming shortened V by 5 bases and J by 2 bases, and 13 bases separated the two germline ends. CDR3 protein: CASSVEIAAGNTIYF. CDR3 DNA: TGTGCCAGCAGCGTCGAGATCGCGGCTGGAAACACCATATATTTT.

The chain employs TRBV2 and TRBJ2-5; D may match TRBD1 or TRBD2 (5 bases each). Trimming shortened V by 1 base and J by 5 bases, and 14 bases separated the two germline ends. The germline gives CDR1 SNHLY, CDR2 FYNNEI. This CDR3 is 15 amino acids long. The CDR3 is CASSEVGTLGETQYF. The CDR3 coding sequence is TGTGCCAGCAGTGAAGTTGGGACCCTGGGGGAGACCCAGTACTTC. Filled out from reference TRBV2 and TRBJ2-5, the complete variable domain reads EPEVTQTPSHQVTQMGQEVILRCVPISNHLYFYWYRQILGQKVEFLVSFYNNEISEKSEIFDDQFSVERPDGSNFTLKIRSTKLEDSAMYFCASSEVGTLGETQYFGPGTRLLVL.

The CDR3 DNA reads as TGTGCCAGCAGTTTATCCCCCCAGGGCTCCTACGAGCAGTACTTC. It is translated as CASSLSPQGSYEQYF. The J gene is TRBJ2-7, the V gene TRBV28; a possible D gene is TRBD1 (5 bases). This CDR3 is 15 amino acids long. The germline V gene has CDR1 MDHEN and CDR2 SYDVKM. V was shortened by 1 base and J by 0 bases, with 10 bases between the two germline ends.

V is TRBV5-1 and J is TRBJ1-2; no definite D call. CDR3 length: 15 residues. CDR1 and CDR2 (germline): SGHRS, YFSETQ. V gave up 1 base and J gave up 8 bases, with 18 bases separating them. In nucleotides, the CDR3 is TGCGCCAGCAGCTTGAAAAGCAGCGGCCCCCGAGGCTACACCTTC. This translates into CASSLKSSGPRGYTF.

This clone was seen a single time. This chain joins TRBV4-1 and TRBJ2-1; 7 bases fit TRBD2. Germline V lookup: CDR1 MGHRA, CDR2 YSYEKL. V shed 3 bases, J shed 3 bases, and the junction held 11 bases outside the gene matches. The CDR3 is made up of 17 amino acids. CDR3 protein: CASSHGQGAGDYNEQFF. As DNA, the CDR3 is TGCGCCAGCAGCCACGGTCAGGGTGCGGGAGACTACAATGAGCAGTTCTTC.

The V and J genes are TRBV6-5 and TRBJ2-7; no definite D call. The CDR3 loop spans 13 amino acids. The V and J ends lost 2 bases and 6 bases respectively, with 11 bases between them. Germline assignment: CDR1 MNHEY and CDR2 SVGAGI. CDR3 bases: TGTGCCAGCAGTTACGGTAGGGTTAGCGAGCAGTACTTC. Translating gives CASSYGRVSEQYF.

The chain is built from TRBV9 and TRBJ2-7; TRBD1 might be the D (5 bases). This CDR3 contains 15 residues. Germline V gene lookup returns CDR1 SGDLS and CDR2 YYNGEE. V was clipped by 0 bases and J by 2 bases, with 12 bases between them. The CDR3 loop is CASSVGQGAPYEQYF. The CDR3 bases are TGTGCCAGCAGCGTAGGGCAGGGCGCACCCTACGAGCAGTACTTC.

This clone was seen just once. The gene calls are TRBV19 and TRBJ2-3, with 7 bases aligning to TRBD2. The germline CDR1 and CDR2 sequences are LNHDA and SQIVND (reference sequence). This CDR3 region has 17 residues. The junction had 9 bases not matched to a gene; V was cut back by 3 bases and J by 0 bases. The CDR3 nucleotides read TGTGCCAGTAGTATTCCAGCGGGATTCCCTAGCACAGATACGCAGTATTTT. Translation: CASSIPAGFPSTDTQYF.

The chain links TRBV6-1 to TRBJ1-1, with D possibly being TRBD1 (6 bases). Between the trimmed V and J ends, which lost 3 bases and 1 base, there was a span of 12 bases. This CDR3 has 15 residues. In germline, CDR1 is MNHNS, CDR2 SASEGT. The CDR3 nucleotides read TGTGCCAGCAGTGATCCCACGACAGGGAACACTGAAGCTTTCTTT. Its protein product is CASSDPTTGNTEAFF.